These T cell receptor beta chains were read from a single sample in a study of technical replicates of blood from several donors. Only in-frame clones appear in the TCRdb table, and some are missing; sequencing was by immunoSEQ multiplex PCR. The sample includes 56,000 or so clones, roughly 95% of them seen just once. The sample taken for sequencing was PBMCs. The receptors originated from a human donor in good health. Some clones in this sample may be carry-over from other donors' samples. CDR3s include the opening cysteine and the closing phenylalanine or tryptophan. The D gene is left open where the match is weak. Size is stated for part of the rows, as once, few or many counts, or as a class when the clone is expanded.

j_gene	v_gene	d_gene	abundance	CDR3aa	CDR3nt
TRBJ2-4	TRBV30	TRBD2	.	CAWTQTAGVGIQYF	TGTGCCTGGACCCAAACGGCGGGAGTGGGCATTCAGTACTTC
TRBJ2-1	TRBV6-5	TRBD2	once	CASRAGTSGYNEQFF	TGTGCCAGCAGAGCCGGGACTAGCGGATACAATGAGCAGTTCTTC
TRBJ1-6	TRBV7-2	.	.	CASSFNRLSPLHF	TGTGCCAGCAGCTTCAACAGGCTATCACCCCTCCACTTT
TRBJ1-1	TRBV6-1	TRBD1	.	CASSDEGQGKFEAFF	TGTGCCAGCAGTGATGAGGGACAGGGGAAATTTGAAGCTTTCTTT
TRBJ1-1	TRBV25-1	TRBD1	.	CASAGTGRMNTEAFF	TGTGCCAGCGCCGGGACAGGGAGAATGAACACTGAAGCTTTCTTT
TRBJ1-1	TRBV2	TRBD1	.	CASSEWTGGSEAFF	TGTGCCAGCAGTGAATGGACAGGGGGCTCCGAAGCTTTCTTT
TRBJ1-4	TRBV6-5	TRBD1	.	CASSPNRGQDEKLFF	TGTGCCAGCAGTCCTAACAGGGGGCAGGATGAAAAACTGTTTTTT
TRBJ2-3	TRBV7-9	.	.	CASSSGTGKFADTQYF	TGTGCCAGCAGCTCAGGGACTGGGAAATTCGCAGATACGCAGTATTTT
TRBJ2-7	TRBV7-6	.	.	CASSLAAGSYEQYF	TGTGCCAGCAGCTTAGCGGCGGGCTCCTACGAGCAGTACTTC
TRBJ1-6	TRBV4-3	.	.	CASSQNPGVSPLHF	TGCGCCAGCAGCCAAAACCCGGGGGTTTCACCCCTCCACTTT
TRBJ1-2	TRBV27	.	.	CAARRDYLGKYTF	TGTGCCGCAAGGAGGGACTACCTCGGCAAATACACCTTC
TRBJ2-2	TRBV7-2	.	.	CASSFRVPGELFF	TGTGCCAGCAGCTTCCGGGTCCCCGGGGAGCTGTTTTTT
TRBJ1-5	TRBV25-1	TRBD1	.	CASSPGQGFNQPQHF	TGTGCCAGCAGTCCGGGACAGGGCTTTAATCAGCCCCAGCATTTT
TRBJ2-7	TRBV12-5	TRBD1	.	CASGPGQGAYYEQYF	TGTGCTAGTGGACCTGGACAGGGGGCTTATTACGAGCAGTACTTC
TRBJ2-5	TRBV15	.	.	CATSRDGGPGETQYF	TGTGCCACCAGCAGAGATGGGGGCCCGGGTGAGACCCAGTACTTC
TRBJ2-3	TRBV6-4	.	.	CASSVMAGRGDTQYF	TGTGCCAGCAGTGTCATGGCGGGACGGGGAGATACGCAGTATTTT
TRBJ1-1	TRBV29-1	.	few	CSARQDENTEAFF	TGCAGCGCCAGACAGGACGAGAACACTGAAGCTTTCTTT
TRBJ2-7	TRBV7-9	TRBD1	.	CASSETGTGGFGVKQYF	TGTGCCAGCAGCGAGACCGGGACAGGGGGCTTCGGGGTAAAGCAGTACTTC
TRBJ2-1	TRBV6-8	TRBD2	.	CASSSSGRVTYNEQFF	TGTGCCAGCAGTTCTAGCGGGAGAGTCACCTACAATGAGCAGTTCTTC
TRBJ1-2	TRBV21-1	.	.	CASSTTLSRAGGGYTF	TGTGCCAGCAGCACGACGCTCTCACGGGCCGGCGGGGGCTACACCTTC
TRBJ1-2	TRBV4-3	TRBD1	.	CASSQGQGGLYGYTF	TGCGCCAGCAGCCAAGGACAGGGCGGACTCTATGGCTACACCTTC
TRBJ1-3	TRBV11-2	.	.	CASSLQRTASSGNTIYF	TGTGCCAGCAGCCTACAAAGGACAGCGAGCTCTGGAAACACCATATATTTT
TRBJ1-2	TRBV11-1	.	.	CASSLGLGRPSPDYGYTF	TGTGCCAGCAGCTTAGGTTTGGGGCGTCCGTCCCCTGACTATGGCTACACCTTC
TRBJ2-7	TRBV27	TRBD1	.	CASSFIPGQRPYEQYF	TGTGCCAGCAGTTTTATACCGGGACAGAGACCCTACGAGCAGTACTTC